This entry features one T cell receptor beta chain sequence. This entry belongs to a study of blood T cell repertoires in COVID-19. Profiling relied on immunoSEQ multiplex PCR, and the TCRdb table lists in-frame clones only, not all of them. The sample has fewer than 350,000 clones; approximately 90% are singletons. Losses at the gene ends were 1 base for V and 10 bases for J; bases not matched to a gene: 4. The CDR3 length is 13 residues. Germline V lookup: CDR1 SGHAT, CDR2 FQDESV (reference sequence). The sample comprised PBMCs or T cells enriched from blood (not recorded which). This chain joins TRBV11-1 and TRBJ1-1, with 9 nucleotides matching TRBD1. The clonotype was recovered from a woman aged 40 to 55 who had recovered from COVID-19. The CDR3 sequence is CASSLDRGQSAFF. DNA of the CDR3: TGTGCCAGCAGCTTAGACAGGGGGCAATCAGCTTTCTTT.